The 30 T cell receptor beta chains given below trace back to one sample, sequenced in a study of neurological immune-mediated disorders. In TCRdb, the 5' RACE reads were re-called with MiXCR into one record per CDR3 protein. The sample consists of tens of thousands of distinct CDR3 sequences, more than 8.5% of them appearing once. The time point is: longitudinal time-point 1 (baseline). The sequencing sample was made of PBMCs. These receptors came from a woman aged 40 to 50 in good health.

This clonotype was observed at least ten times. The chain links TRBV3-1 to TRBJ2-5; the D is unclear. The V and J ends lost 1 base and 7 bases respectively, with 13 bases between them. This CDR3 contains 14 residues. Germline-derived CDR1 and CDR2 are LGHDT and YNNKEL (reference sequence). The CDR3 nucleotides are TGTGCCAGCAGCCAAGGTCCGCGGTATGGGACCCAGTACTTC. It translates to CASSQGPRYGTQYF.

The rearrangement links TRBV7-9 to TRBJ2-7; D might be TRBD2 (6 bases). V was clipped by 3 bases and J by 6 bases, with 15 bases between them. The CDR3 loop spans 14 amino acids. In germline, CDR1 is SEHNR, CDR2 FQNEAQ (reference sequence). The DNA of the CDR3 is TGTGCCAGCAGCTTTGCAGGGCCCGGGAGCGAGCAGTACTTC. Protein product: CASSFAGPGSEQYF.

This clonotype was seen many times. The V call is TRBV9, the J call TRBJ2-1; D possibly corresponds to TRBD2 (6 bases). This CDR3 is built from 15 residues. The V and J ends lost 8 bases and 0 bases respectively, with 15 bases between them. From germline, CDR1 is SGDLS and CDR2 YYNGEE. The CDR3 loop is CASNRDGSSYNEQFF. Here the CDR3 DNA reads TGTGCCAGTAACCGGGACGGGAGCTCCTACAATGAGCAGTTCTTC.

This clonotype was counted at least ten times. The V and J genes are TRBV12-3 or TRBV12-4 and TRBJ2-7, with TRBD1 as a possible D gene (6 bases). Trimming took off 1 base at V and 5 bases at J, with 15 bases between the two ends. The CDR3 runs 15 residues. The CDR3 loop reads CASSLVLAGDHEQYF. In DNA form, the CDR3 reads TGTGCCAGCAGTTTAGTTTTGGCAGGGGACCACGAGCAGTACTTC.

This clonotype showed up many times. CDR3 DNA sequence: TGCGCCAGCAGCCAAGATCTCGGGACAGGGAATGAGCAGTTCTTC. It is translated as CASSQDLGTGNEQFF. V and J are TRBV4-3 and TRBJ2-1; 9 nucleotides match TRBD1. V gave up 0 bases and J gave up 7 bases; unmatched junction bases: 4. This CDR3 has 15 residues. From germline, CDR1 is LGHNA and CDR2 YSLEER.

This clonotype was seen many times. This rearrangement joins TRBV12-3 or TRBV12-4 to TRBJ2-5; TRBD1 aligns across 8 bases. The CDR3 has 16 residues. J gave up 2 bases and V 6 bases, and 11 bases lay outside the gene matches. Written as DNA, the CDR3 is TGTGCCAGCAGCGCTACTCCTGGACAGGGACAAGAGACCCAGTACTTC. It is translated as CASSATPGQGQETQYF.

A note on this clonotype: Germline is not matched at one junction end, which may reflect a read error. V is TRBV12-3 or TRBV12-4 and J is TRBJ1-5; 12 bases are shared with TRBD1. This CDR3 contains 18 residues. The CDR3 nucleotides are TGTGCCAGCAGTACCGGGACAGGGGGCGGCGGAAGCAATCAGCACCAGCATTTT. Translation: CASSTGTGGGGSNQHQHF.

This clonotype was found many times. V gene TRBV4-3 combines with J gene TRBJ1-5; 10 nucleotides match TRBD1. Germline loops: CDR1 LGHNA, CDR2 YSLEER. Germline trimming cut 4 bases from V and 6 bases from J; bases unmatched to any gene: 3. The CDR3 has 14 amino acids. For the CDR3, the DNA is TGCGCCAGCAGCCTTCGGACAGGGGGTCAGCCCCAGCATTTT. Translating it yields CASSLRTGGQPQHF.

This clonotype was detected many times. As DNA, the CDR3 is TGCGCCAGCAGCTCACTGAGCTCCTACAATGAGCAGTTCTTC. Its protein is CASSSLSSYNEQFF. This chain links TRBV5-1 with TRBJ2-1; no clear D gene. The V and J ends lost 3 bases and 0 bases respectively, with 7 bases between them. Germline V CDR1 and CDR2: SGHRS, YFSETQ. The CDR3 loop spans 14 amino acids. Using reference TRBV5-1 and TRBJ2-1 for the parts outside the CDR3, the full variable domain is KAGVTQTPRYLIKTRGQQVTLSCSPISGHRSVSWYQQTPGQGLQFLFEYFSETQRNKGNFPGRFSGRQFSNSRSEMNVSTLELGDSALYLCASSSLSSYNEQFFGPGTRLTVL.

This clonotype appeared many times. This sequence joins TRBV5-1 and TRBJ1-1, with D possibly TRBD1 on 6 matching bases. Looked up from germline, CDR1 is SGHRS and CDR2 is YFSETQ. Trimming left V 2 bases short and J 5 bases short, with 13 bases between. This CDR3 spans 14 amino acids. The CDR3: CASSLNRVRTEAFF. The CDR3 DNA reads as TGCGCCAGCAGCTTAAACAGGGTACGGACTGAAGCTTTCTTT.

This clonotype was counted between two and nine times. This chain uses TRBV6-2 or TRBV6-3 with TRBJ2-7; TRBD2 matches at 7 bases. V was clipped by 8 bases and J by 1 base; unmatched bases: 8. Germline CDR1 reads MNHEY; CDR2 reads SVGEGT. The length of the CDR3 is 14 residues. This CDR3 reads CASGFAGESYEQYF. In DNA, the CDR3 is TGTGCCAGCGGGTTTGCGGGGGAATCCTACGAGCAGTACTTC.

This clonotype was recorded at least ten times. The gene calls are TRBV20-1 and TRBJ2-2; 9 bases fit TRBD2. J lost 1 base, V lost 1 base, and 7 bases had no gene match. The CDR3 contains 17 residues. CDR1 is DFQATT and CDR2 is SNEGSKA in the germline V gene (reference sequence). The CDR3 region has the DNA TGCAGTGCTAGAGTCTCGACTAGCGGAGTGAACACCGGGGAGCTGTTTTTT. This translates into CSARVSTSGVNTGELFF.

This clonotype was picked up many times. The chain has TRBV7-2 and TRBJ2-7; possible D gene TRBD2, 6 bases. Germline CDR1 reads SGHTA; CDR2 reads FQGNSA. With 2 bases removed from V and 1 base from J, the gap between germline ends came to 12 bases. This CDR3 has 15 residues. CDR3: CASSLMGGPSYEQYF. The CDR3 DNA is TGTGCCAGCAGCTTAATGGGGGGTCCGTCCTACGAGCAGTACTTC.

This clonotype was counted at least ten times. This chain uses TRBV7-2 with TRBJ2-7; the match to TRBD2 covers 9 bases. In germline, CDR1 is SGHTA, CDR2 FQGNSA. V gave up 2 bases and J gave up 0 bases; unmatched junction bases: 5. This CDR3 is built from 16 residues. CDR3 amino acids: CASSLWRTSDSYEQYF. The CDR3 nucleotides read TGTGCCAGCAGCTTATGGCGGACTAGCGACTCCTACGAGCAGTACTTC.

This clonotype was observed many times. This chain connects TRBV5-1 to TRBJ1-2; D is uncertain. The CDR3 length is 15 residues. Trimming took off 0 bases at V and 8 bases at J, with 17 bases between the two ends. CDR1 is SGHRS, CDR2 YFSETQ, per germline. As DNA, the CDR3 is TGCGCCAGCAGCTTGGCTCTAGGGAGTGGTGGCGGCTACACCTTC. This codes for CASSLALGSGGGYTF.

This clonotype was detected many times. This rearrangement joins TRBV2 to TRBJ1-5; D perhaps matches TRBD1 (5 bases). Trimming stripped 1 base from V and 6 bases from J, with 13 bases between. The length of the CDR3 is 15 residues. Germline assignment: CDR1 SNHLY and CDR2 FYNNEI. CDR3 loop: CASSEVGWGLQPQHF. CDR3 nucleotide sequence: TGTGCCAGCAGTGAAGTCGGCTGGGGCCTTCAGCCCCAGCATTTT.

This clonotype was observed at least ten times. The chain joins TRBV28 to TRBJ2-7; TRBD2 aligns across 9 bases. V was clipped by 4 bases and J by 3 bases; unmatched bases: 13. CDR1 and CDR2 from the germline V gene are MDHEN and SYDVKM. This CDR3 has 17 residues. DNA of the CDR3: TGTGCCAGCAGTTGGGGGAGCGCGGGGGGGATTGACTACGAGCAGTACTTC. It specifies CASSWGSAGGIDYEQYF.

This clonotype was seen many times. V is TRBV5-5 and J is TRBJ2-4; D not resolved. Germline-derived CDR1 and CDR2 are SGHKS and YYEKEE (reference sequence). The V and J ends lost 3 bases and 0 bases respectively, with 10 bases between them. This CDR3 contains 15 residues. In nucleotides, the CDR3 is TGTGCCAGCAGCTCCACGGGTTTAGCCAAAAACATTCAGTACTTC. It is translated as CASSSTGLAKNIQYF.

This clonotype was counted at least ten times. This chain joins TRBV20-1 and TRBJ2-3, with 10 bases identical to TRBD2. The CDR3 has 14 amino acids. Germline V gene sequence: CDR1 DFQATT, CDR2 SNEGSKA (reference sequence). V shed 5 bases and J 1 base; nucleotides not matched to a gene: 3. CDR3: CSAPLAGGTDTQYF. As DNA, the CDR3 is TGCAGTGCTCCGCTAGCGGGGGGCACAGATACGCAGTATTTT.

The sample holds many counts of this clonotype. This sequence joins TRBV7-2 and TRBJ2-1, with D hard to call. Trimming removed 3 bases at V and 7 bases at J, with 19 bases between. In germline, CDR1 is SGHTA, CDR2 FQGNSA. This CDR3 region has 16 residues. The CDR3 sequence is CASSFSMAPYWNEQFF. The CDR3 DNA sequence: TGTGCCAGCAGCTTTAGCATGGCGCCCTATTGGAATGAGCAGTTCTTC.

This clonotype was recorded at least ten times. V and J are TRBV7-2 and TRBJ2-5; 11 bases agree with TRBD1. The CDR3 consists of 15 residues. After removal of 5 bases from V and 4 bases from J, the junction contained 6 bases not matched to a gene. Germline lookup yields CDR1 SGHTA and CDR2 FQGNSA. Here the CDR3 reads CASSRRTGGRETQYF. The DNA for the CDR3 is TGTGCCAGCAGCAGAAGGACAGGGGGCCGAGAGACCCAGTACTTC.

This clonotype was detected many times. The rearrangement links TRBV29-1 to TRBJ2-7, with D tentatively TRBD2 (5 bases). V was clipped by 0 bases and J by 8 bases, with 17 bases between them. CDR1 is SQVTM, CDR2 ANQGSEA, per germline. This CDR3 is built from 14 residues. The CDR3 protein is CSVEDGRGARKQYF. The CDR3 coding sequence is TGCAGCGTTGAAGACGGACGGGGTGCTAGGAAGCAGTACTTC.

The V gene is TRBV12-3 or TRBV12-4, the J gene TRBJ2-3; D not resolved. CDR3 length: 13 amino acids. V shed 5 bases and J shed 6 bases, with 12 bases lying between them. The CDR3 DNA sequence: TGTGCCAGCAGTCACTTATCGTGGGATACGCAGTATTTT. This encodes CASSHLSWDTQYF.

This clonotype was seen ten or more times. V gene TRBV4-2 combines with J gene TRBJ2-7; D may match TRBD1 or TRBD2 (6 bases each). Per the germline V gene, CDR1 is LGHNA and CDR2 is YNFKEQ. Trimming removed 0 bases from V and 5 bases from J, with 14 bases in between. CDR3 length equals 15 residues. The CDR3 DNA reads TGTGCCAGCAGCCAAGATGAAAACGGGGGCAACGAGCAGTACTTC. Amino acids: CASSQDENGGNEQYF.

This clonotype was seen at least ten times. This sequence joins TRBV7-9 and TRBJ2-1, with D perhaps assigned TRBD1 or TRBD2 (5 bases each). This CDR3 is built from 18 residues. Germline CDR1 SEHNR, CDR2 FQNEAQ (reference sequence). V dropped 5 bases and J dropped 1 base, with 21 bases sitting between them. In DNA form, the CDR3 reads TGTGCCAGCAGCGTCACCCGGGACGCAAGCGGATCCTACAATGAGCAGTTCTTC. Translating it yields CASSVTRDASGSYNEQFF.

This clonotype was seen a single time. A junction boundary mismatches the germline segment, possibly from a read error. The chain joins TRBV3-1 to TRBJ2-2, with D perhaps TRBD2 (5 bases). This CDR3 is built from 17 residues. Germline lookup yields CDR1 LGHDT and CDR2 YNNKEL (reference sequence). The CDR3 sequence is CASSQRSLRRGTGEMFF. CDR3 sequence (DNA): TGTGCCAGCAGCCAAAGGAGCCTGAGGCGTGGCACCGGGGAGATGTTTTTT. The whole variable domain, filled in from reference TRBV3-1 and TRBJ2-2, reads DTAVSQTPKYLVTQMGNDKSIKCEQNLGHDTMYWYKQDSKKFLKIMFSYNNKELIINETVPNRFSPKSPDKAHLNLHINSLELGDSAVYFCASSQRSLRRGTGEMFFGEGSRLTVL.

This clonotype occurred many times. This chain uses TRBV27 with TRBJ1-2; maybe TRBD1 (5 bases). The length of the CDR3 is 13 residues. CDR1 and CDR2 from the germline V gene are MNHEY and SMNVEV (reference sequence). The ends were cut back, 3 bases at V and 4 bases at J, with 9 bases in the middle. This chain's CDR3 is CASSLGRLYGYTF. CDR3 nucleotides: TGTGCCAGCAGTTTGGGACGGCTCTATGGCTACACCTTC.

This clonotype was counted many times. CDR3 amino acids: CASSHVGRGSTDTQYF. In nucleotides, the CDR3 is TGTGCCAGCAGCCACGTCGGGCGGGGGAGCACAGATACGCAGTATTTT. The gene calls are TRBV4-2 and TRBJ2-3; 7 nucleotides match TRBD2. The ends lost 3 bases at V and 0 bases at J; junction bases unmatched: 6. From germline, CDR1 is LGHNA and CDR2 YNFKEQ. This CDR3 spans 16 amino acids.

The table lists this clonotype with many counts. This sequence joins TRBV5-1 and TRBJ2-3; D call uncertain. In germline, CDR1 is SGHRS, CDR2 YFSETQ. CDR3 length: 14 amino acids. The V end was cut by 1 base, the J end by 1 base, with 7 bases between. This CDR3 is CASSLTPGTDTQYF. The CDR3 region has the DNA TGCGCCAGCAGCTTGACACCGGGCACAGATACGCAGTATTTT.

In this sample, this clonotype is medium-sized. The chain carries TRBV6-5 and TRBJ2-2; 10 bases are a match to TRBD2. The junction had 7 bases not matched to a gene; V was cut back by 2 bases and J by 7 bases. Germline V gene lookup returns CDR1 MNHEY and CDR2 SVGAGI. This CDR3 region has 16 residues. CDR3 region: CASSYDLAGAGGELFF. The CDR3 coding sequence is TGTGCCAGCAGTTACGATCTAGCGGGAGCGGGCGGGGAGCTGTTTTTT.